Listed here are 26 T cell receptor beta chains from one sample, sequenced in a study of CD8 T cells in ankylosing spondylitis. Each CDR3 protein is one row after TCRdb ran MiXCR on the 5' RACE reads. The data hold 350,000 to 400,000 distinct CDR3 sequences, with 20% to 25% observed a single time. Sequencing was carried out using blood, either unsorted or a sorted T cell fraction (not recorded which). These receptors were collected from a male donor with ankylosing spondylitis or in good health (not recorded which).

This clonotype has just a few counts. The gene calls are TRBV9 and TRBJ2-7; TRBD2 agrees at 10 bases. This CDR3 is 15 amino acids long. Germline CDR1 reads SGDLS; CDR2 reads YYNGEE. V gave up 3 bases and J gave up 5 bases; unmatched junction bases: 8. In DNA, the CDR3 is TGTGCCAGCAGCGCACAGGGGGGGACTAGCGACGAGCAGTACTTC. Translating it yields CASSAQGGTSDEQYF.

The genes are TRBV6-1 and TRBJ1-4, with unresolved D. This CDR3 has 14 residues. Germline CDR1 and CDR2: MNHNS and SASEGT. V lost 6 bases, J lost 4 bases, and 12 bases lay in between. The CDR3 is CASSLMGNNEKLFF. The CDR3 coding sequence is TGTGCCAGCAGCCTGATGGGGAATAATGAAAAACTGTTTTTT.

The rearrangement uses TRBV20-1 and TRBJ2-5, with a possible D match to TRBD2 (6 bases). Trimming removed 6 bases from V and 4 bases from J, with 18 bases in between. CDR1 is DFQATT and CDR2 is SNEGSKA in the germline V gene (reference sequence). The CDR3 extends over 14 amino acids. CDR3 in amino acids: CSATSWGVRETQYF. The CDR3 region has the DNA TGCAGTGCCACTAGTTGGGGGGTCAGAGAGACCCAGTACTTC.

Only a few counts were recorded for this clonotype. V usage is TRBV13 and J usage is TRBJ2-6; D may be TRBD2 (6 bases). The germline V gene encodes CDR1 PRHDT and CDR2 FYEKMQ (reference sequence). CDR3 length: 18 residues. V lost 2 bases, J lost 2 bases, and 16 bases lay in between. CDR3 nucleotide sequence: TGTGCCAGCAGCTTATTAGGTTCAGGAGGGGCTGGGGCCAACGTCCTGACTTTC. Its protein product is CASSLLGSGGAGANVLTF.

Only a few counts were recorded for this clonotype. V usage is TRBV6-1 and J usage is TRBJ2-1, with 13 bases aligning to TRBD2. J lost 8 bases, V lost 4 bases, and 8 bases had no gene match. There are 16 residues in the CDR3. In germline, CDR1 is MNHNS, CDR2 SASEGT. This CDR3 reads CASSAVTSGGADEQFF. The CDR3 DNA follows: TGTGCCAGCAGTGCAGTAACTAGCGGGGGGGCCGATGAGCAGTTCTTC.

This clonotype was seen a few times. This chain connects TRBV7-9 to TRBJ2-2, with D maybe TRBD2 (5 bases). CDR3 size: 14 residues. Germline CDR1 reads SEHNR; CDR2 reads FQNEAQ (reference sequence). Trimming removed 5 bases at V and 6 bases at J, with 13 bases between. The DNA for the CDR3 is TGTGCCAGCAGCCTCTTCGTCGGGGCCGGGGAGCTGTTTTTT. Translating it yields CASSLFVGAGELFF.

V and J are TRBV11-3 and TRBJ2-7, with 7 bases matching TRBD1. Germline CDR1 SGHNT, CDR2 YENEEA. V dropped 3 bases and J dropped 5; count of bases not matched to a gene: 7. The CDR3 contains 14 residues. In DNA form, the CDR3 reads TGTGCCAGCAGCTTGGAGACAGGGAGTAACGAGCAGTACTTC. It is translated as CASSLETGSNEQYF.

This chain joins TRBV4-1 and TRBJ2-5; 8 positions match TRBD1. Trimming cost V 0 bases and J 4 bases; bases outside gene matches: 4. Germline assignment: CDR1 MGHRA and CDR2 YSYEKL. The CDR3 runs 15 residues. The CDR3 protein is CASSQEGDRGETQYF. The CDR3 region has the DNA TGCGCCAGCAGCCAAGAGGGCGACAGGGGAGAGACCCAGTACTTC.

This clonotype has just a few counts. This may come from a read error, since a much larger clone is one base off. The V call is TRBV3-1, the J call TRBJ2-7, with D maybe TRBD1 (5 bases). Germline CDR1 reads LGHDT; CDR2 reads YNNKEL (reference sequence). This CDR3 contains 18 residues. The CDR3 nucleotides read TGTGCCTGCAGCCAAGATCCCCCCGACAGTCCCAGCTCCTACGAGCAGTACTTC. It translates to CACSQDPPDSPSSYEQYF.

This clonotype was seen a handful of times. V is TRBV9 and J is TRBJ2-3; the D gene is possibly TRBD1 (6 bases). Germline V gives CDR1 SGDLS, CDR2 YYNGEE. Deletions cut 4 bases from V and 0 bases from J, with 12 bases between. The CDR3 covers 15 residues. Here the CDR3 reads CASSPGVGSTDTQYF. Written as DNA, the CDR3 is TGTGCCAGCAGCCCAGGGGTGGGGAGCACAGATACGCAGTATTTT.

This clonotype has just a few counts. The rearrangement joins TRBV9 to TRBJ2-1; perhaps TRBD2 as D (6 bases). The CDR3 has 15 residues. The V end lost 3 bases, the J end lost 5 bases, and 15 bases lay between the germline ends. Per germline, CDR1 SGDLS and CDR2 YYNGEE. The CDR3 loop reads CASSGEAGLDNEQFF. The CDR3 DNA reads TGTGCCAGCAGCGGGGAGGCCGGGCTAGACAATGAGCAGTTCTTC.

In its sample, this clonotype was seen once. The V gene is TRBV7-9, the J gene TRBJ2-1, with TRBD1 matching over 8 bases. Trimming at V came to 6 bases and at J to 2 bases, leaving 9 bases not matched to a gene. Germline lookup yields CDR1 SEHNR and CDR2 FQNEAQ (reference sequence). CDR3 length equals 16 residues. The CDR3 DNA is TGTGCCAGCAGTTCACCCGGGACAGGCCCCTACAATGAGCAGTTCTTC. This gives the protein CASSSPGTGPYNEQFF.

This clonotype was seen more than once but under ten times. The chain combines TRBV4-2 with TRBJ1-6; D unclear. The V gene's germline CDR1 is LGHNA and CDR2 YNFKEQ. The length of the CDR3 is 12 residues. V lost 1 base and J 9 bases, leaving 4 bases between the germline ends. The CDR3 nucleotides read TGTGCCAGCAGCCAAGGAAGTTCACCCCTCCACTTT. Its translation: CASSQGSSPLHF.

This sequence joins TRBV7-9 and TRBJ2-5; maybe TRBD2 (5 bases). The CDR3 is made up of 16 amino acids. Germline CDR1 reads SEHNR; CDR2 reads FQNEAQ (reference sequence). Trimming removed 2 bases at V and 5 bases at J, with 18 bases between. CDR3 sequence reads: CASSLTGGGPWETQYF. The CDR3 DNA reads as TGTGCCAGCAGCTTAACGGGCGGAGGCCCTTGGGAGACCCAGTACTTC.

This CDR3 is CSARLAGEVTQYF. The CDR3 DNA is TGCAGTGCCCGACTAGCGGGGGAGGTTACGCAGTATTTT. This chain links TRBV20-1 with TRBJ2-3; the match to TRBD2 covers 12 bases. The CDR3 consists of 13 residues. J gave up 8 bases and V 6 bases, and 6 bases lay outside the gene matches. Germline V gene lookup returns CDR1 DFQATT and CDR2 SNEGSKA (reference sequence).

V is TRBV12-3 or TRBV12-4 and J is TRBJ2-3; D gene uncertain. Trimming left V 8 bases short and J 2 bases short, with 11 bases between. CDR3 length: 13 residues. The CDR3 region has the DNA TGTGCCAGCCGGGCGGCCACCACAGATACGCAGTATTTT. This codes for CASRAATTDTQYF.

The chain is built from TRBV20-1 and TRBJ2-1; possibly TRBD1 or TRBD2 for D (5 bases each). Germline CDR1 DFQATT, CDR2 SNEGSKA (reference sequence). The CDR3 runs to 14 residues. With 0 bases removed from V and 5 bases from J, the gap between germline ends came to 11 bases. The chain's CDR3 is CSAREGTGNNEQFF. CDR3 sequence (DNA): TGCAGTGCTAGAGAGGGGACGGGAAACAATGAGCAGTTCTTC.

The V call is TRBV7-8, the J call TRBJ2-3; TRBD1 aligns across 8 bases. This CDR3 has 17 residues. V was pared by 1 base and J by 0 bases, with 6 bases of the junction left unmatched. CDR1 SGHVS and CDR2 FQNEAQ come from the germline V gene. In DNA form, the CDR3 reads TGTGCCAGCAGCTTAGAAGGGGACAGGCTTAGCACAGATACGCAGTATTTT. Amino acids: CASSLEGDRLSTDTQYF.

This chain uses TRBV25-1 with TRBJ2-2; 9 bases are shared with TRBD1. With V trimmed by 2 bases and J by 1 base, 5 bases remained unmatched. Germline CDR1 reads MGHDK; CDR2 reads SYGVNS. The CDR3 runs to 17 residues. The CDR3 loop reads CASSEKQGALNTGELFF. The CDR3 nucleotides are TGTGCCAGCAGTGAAAAACAGGGGGCCCTGAACACCGGGGAGCTGTTTTTT.

This chain joins TRBV27 and TRBJ2-7, with D perhaps TRBD1 or TRBD2 (5 bases each). CDR1 MNHEY and CDR2 SMNVEV come from the germline V gene (reference sequence). Trimming took off 6 bases at V and 3 bases at J, with 15 bases between the two ends. The CDR3 spans 14 residues. The CDR3 nucleotides read TGTGCCAGCAGGCCTGGGGGTTACGTCTACGAGCAGTACTTC. This sequence encodes CASRPGGYVYEQYF.

This clonotype was seen at least ten times. The chain couples TRBV29-1 to TRBJ1-6; unclear D gene. CDR1 is SQVTM and CDR2 is ANQGSEA in the germline V gene. V was clipped by 5 bases and J by 14 bases, with 13 bases between them. This CDR3 has 11 amino acids. The CDR3 reads CSVWARGALHF. DNA for the CDR3: TGCAGCGTTTGGGCCCGGGGTGCCCTCCACTTT.

The rearrangement uses TRBV4-1 and TRBJ1-6; 7 nucleotides align to TRBD1. CDR1 is MGHRA and CDR2 is YSYEKL in the germline V gene. The CDR3 is made up of 14 amino acids. V lost 1 base and J lost 10; bases outside the gene matches: 4. CDR3 protein: CASSQGRGLSPLHF. The CDR3, as DNA: TGCGCCAGCAGCCAAGGGAGGGGGCTCTCACCCCTCCACTTT.

The chain uses TRBV4-2 and TRBJ2-3; perhaps TRBD2 as D (5 bases). Between the trimmed V and J ends, which lost 3 bases and 0 bases, there was a span of 10 bases. CDR1 is LGHNA and CDR2 is YNFKEQ in the germline V gene. The CDR3 runs to 15 residues. The CDR3 nucleotides are TGTGCCAGCAGCCAGAGGGTAGAGAGCACAGATACGCAGTATTTT. This codes for CASSQRVESTDTQYF.

This clonotype showed up just once. This chain joins TRBV10-3 and TRBJ2-3; 11 nucleotides line up with TRBD2. Germline loops: CDR1 ENHRY, CDR2 SYGVKD. Trimming removed 5 bases from V and 2 bases from J; junction bases left unmatched: 12. This CDR3 has 18 amino acids. CDR3 residues: CAISSFSLAGADTDTQYF. The CDR3 DNA follows: TGTGCCATCAGTTCGTTCTCACTAGCGGGGGCCGACACAGATACGCAGTATTTT.

This sequence joins TRBV30 and TRBJ2-5, with D perhaps matching TRBD1 (5 bases). V dropped 0 bases and J dropped 5 bases, with 10 bases sitting between them. This CDR3 has 13 amino acids. CDR1 is GTSNPN and CDR2 is SVGIG in the germline V gene (reference sequence). CDR3 loop: CAWSVGRAETQYF. The CDR3 DNA sequence: TGTGCCTGGAGTGTTGGCAGGGCCGAGACCCAGTACTTC.

This chain uses TRBV5-6 with TRBJ2-7, with 12 bases aligning to TRBD2. With V trimmed by 4 bases and J by 4 bases, 12 bases remained unmatched. The CDR3 is 17 amino acids. Germline V gene lookup returns CDR1 SGHDT and CDR2 YYEEEE. CDR3 amino acids: CASSQHTSGRHQYEQYF. CDR3 DNA sequence: TGTGCCAGCAGCCAACATACTAGCGGGAGGCACCAATACGAGCAGTACTTC.